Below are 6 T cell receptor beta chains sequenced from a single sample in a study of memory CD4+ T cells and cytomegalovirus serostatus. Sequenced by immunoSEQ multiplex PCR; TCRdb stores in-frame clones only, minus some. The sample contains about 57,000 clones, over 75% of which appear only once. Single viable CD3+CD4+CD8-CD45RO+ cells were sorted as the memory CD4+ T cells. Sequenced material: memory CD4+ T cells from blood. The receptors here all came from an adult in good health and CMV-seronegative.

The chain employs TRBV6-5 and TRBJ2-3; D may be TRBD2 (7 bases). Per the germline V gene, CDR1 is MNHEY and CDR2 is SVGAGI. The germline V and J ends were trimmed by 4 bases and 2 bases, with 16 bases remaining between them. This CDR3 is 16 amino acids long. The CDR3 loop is CASSLTQGGITDTQYF. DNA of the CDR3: TGTGCCAGCAGTTTGACACAGGGAGGGATCACAGATACGCAGTATTTT.

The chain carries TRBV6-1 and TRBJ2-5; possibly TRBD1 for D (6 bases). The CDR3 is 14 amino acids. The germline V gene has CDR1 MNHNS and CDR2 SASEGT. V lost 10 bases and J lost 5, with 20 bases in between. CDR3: CATTTRGGRETQYF. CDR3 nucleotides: TGTGCCACTACCACTCGTGGGGGCAGGGAGACCCAGTACTTC.

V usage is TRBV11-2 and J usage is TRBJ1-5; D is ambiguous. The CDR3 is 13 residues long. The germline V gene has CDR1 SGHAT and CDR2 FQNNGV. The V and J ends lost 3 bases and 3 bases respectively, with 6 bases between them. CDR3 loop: CASSFETNQPQHF. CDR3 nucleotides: TGTGCCAGCAGCTTTGAGACCAATCAGCCCCAGCATTTT.

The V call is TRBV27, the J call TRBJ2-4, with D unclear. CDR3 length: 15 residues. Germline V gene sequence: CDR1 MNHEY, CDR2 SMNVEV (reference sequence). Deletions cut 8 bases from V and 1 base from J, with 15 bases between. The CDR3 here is CASAGGGAAKNIQYF. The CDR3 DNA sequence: TGTGCCAGCGCAGGCGGCGGAGCCGCCAAAAACATTCAGTACTTC.

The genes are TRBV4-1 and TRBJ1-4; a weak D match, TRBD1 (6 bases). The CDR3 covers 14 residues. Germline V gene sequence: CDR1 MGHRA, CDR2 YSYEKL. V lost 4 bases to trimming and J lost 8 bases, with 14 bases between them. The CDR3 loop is CASSRGGVGEKLFF. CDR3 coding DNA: TGCGCCAGCAGCCGAGGGGGGGTTGGAGAAAAACTGTTTTTT.

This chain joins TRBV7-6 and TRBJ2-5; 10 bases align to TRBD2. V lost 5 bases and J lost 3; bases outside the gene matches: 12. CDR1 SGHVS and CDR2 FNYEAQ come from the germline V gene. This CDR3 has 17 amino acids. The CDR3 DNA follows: TGTGCCAGCAGCCCTACGGTTCTAGCGGGGGTTAAAGAGACCCAGTACTTC. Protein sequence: CASSPTVLAGVKETQYF.